This TCR beta chain originates from a study of CD8+ T cells in alopecia areata. At the level of the study: Tofacitinib dosing lasted 6 to 18 months, which was then followed by 6 months off drug.

The CDR3 runs 14 residues. V lost 0 bases and J 6 bases, leaving 14 bases between the germline ends. CDR1 is GTSNPN and CDR2 is SVGIG in the germline V gene (reference sequence). Study results and limitations: The presence of one nonresponder keeps the tie between baseline CD8+ expansion and response uncertain. Researchers report lesional scalp, most notably alopecia totalis/universalis, outstripped normal scalp in clonality. Significant decreases in scalp clonality and expanded CD8+ clones followed tofacitinib treatment.

Sequencing used cDNA as its template, made by extracting RNA and reverse transcribing it. The data were produced by immunoSEQ multiplex PCR, yet TCRdb's version contains in-frame clones alone and is incomplete. Among fewer than 200,000 clones, around 58% were seen once, and the ten largest hold around 16%. On this clone itself: The antigen is undetermined.

As for treatment: oral pan-JAK inhibitor, 5-10 mg twice daily. This chain joins TRBV30 and TRBJ2-5; D perhaps matches TRBD1 (6 bases). The material was CD4+ T cells sorted from blood, obtained between weeks 55 and 70, from a patient treated with tofacitinib. The clonotype was recovered from a human donor with alopecia areata. CDR3 nucleotides: TGTGCCTGGAGTGTATCCCCAGGGGCCAAGACCCAGTACTTC. It specifies CAWSVSPGAKTQYF.